A selection of T cell receptor beta chains follows, all from one sample in a study of blood T cell repertoires in COVID-19. Clones were read by immunoSEQ multiplex PCR, and TCRdb kept only the in-frame ones, dropping some. The sample records about 180,000 clones, 86% being singletons. Material for sequencing was peripheral blood. The receptors here all came from a woman aged 30 to 39 with active or convalescent COVID-19. Each CDR3 is given with its conserved first and last residue. Fields, in order: J gene, V gene, D gene, clone size, CDR3 DNA, CDR3 protein. A D gene is named only where the DNA matches it firmly. For some rows the clone size is stated as once, few or many, or as a class when expanded; others skip it.

TRBJ2-2 TRBV6-5 NA NA TGTGCCAGCAAAGCACAGGCAGGTCCCCCCGGGGAGCTGTTTTTT CASKAQAGPPGELFF
TRBJ2-3 TRBV18 NA NA TGTGCCAGCTCGCGTGCGGAACGGACAGCCGGAACAGATACGCAGTATTTT CASSRAERTAGTDTQYF
TRBJ1-5 TRBV6-5 NA NA TGTGCCAGCAGAGTTCAGCTCGGGCAGCCCCAGCATTTT CASRVQLGQPQHF
TRBJ2-4 TRBV15 TRBD2 NA TGTGCCACCAGCAGAGGACAACTAGCGGGTCAGTACTTC CATSRGQLAGQYF
TRBJ2-1 TRBV2 TRBD1 NA TGTGCCAGCAACCCCCGGGACAGGGGTGGGGATGAGCAGTTCTTC CASNPRDRGGDEQFF
TRBJ1-4 TRBV7-8 NA NA TGTGCCAGCAGCTTAGTAACAGGGACTAATGAAAAACTGTTTTTT CASSLVTGTNEKLFF
TRBJ2-7 TRBV11-2 NA NA TGCGCCAGCAGCTTCGGGGACTACGAGCAGTACTTC CASSFGDYEQYF
TRBJ2-2 TRBV27 NA NA TGTGCCAGCAGTTTAGATGGGGGGACCGGGGAGCTGTTTTTT CASSLDGGTGELFF
TRBJ1-3 TRBV15 TRBD1 NA TGTGCCACCAGCAGTGGGACAGGGCCGCTCTCTGGAAACACCATATATTTT CATSSGTGPLSGNTIYF
TRBJ2-2 TRBV25-1 NA few TGTGCCAGCACCCTAGGGGGAGCGGGACGAACCGGGGAGCTGTTTTTT CASTLGGAGRTGELFF
TRBJ1-1 TRBV5-1 TRBD1 NA TGCGCCAGCAGCATCGGACAGGGAGGTAGCACTGAAGCTTTCTTT CASSIGQGGSTEAFF
TRBJ2-7 TRBV18 NA NA TGTGCCAGCTCACCCCCTAGGGGCACTACCTACGAGCAGTACTTC CASSPPRGTTYEQYF
TRBJ1-1 TRBV10-3 TRBD1 NA TGTGCCATCCGGGGACAGCAGAACACTGAAGCTTTCTTT CAIRGQQNTEAFF
TRBJ1-2 TRBV6-5 NA NA TGTGCCAGCAGAGAGGGGGTTAACTATGGCTACACCTTC CASREGVNYGYTF
TRBJ2-7 TRBV11-3 TRBD1 NA TGTGCCAGCAGCTTAAAAAAAAGCCGGTGGACAGGGATCTACGAGCAGTACTTC CASSLKKSRWTGIYEQYF
TRBJ1-2 TRBV27 NA NA TGTGCCAGCAGTTTATTTAAGGGGAACTATGGCTACACCTTC CASSLFKGNYGYTF
TRBJ1-2 TRBV19 TRBD1 few TGTGCCAGTAGTACATCGGACAGGCTGGGCGGCTACACCTTC CASSTSDRLGGYTF
TRBJ2-6 TRBV24-1 TRBD1 NA TGTGCCACCATCGACAGGGCTGGGGCCAACGTCCTGACTTTC CATIDRAGANVLTF
TRBJ1-6 TRBV11-2 NA NA TGTGCCAGCAGCTTAGGGAGATACAGGGATCCGAATTCACCCCTCCACTTT CASSLGRYRDPNSPLHF
TRBJ1-3 TRBV10-2 TRBD1 NA TGCGCCAGCAACAGGGGCAGCTTTGGAAACACCATATATTTT CASNRGSFGNTIYF
TRBJ2-7 TRBV28 NA NA TGTGCCAGCAGTGATGCCGGAGTGATCGCCTACGAGCAGTACTTC CASSDAGVIAYEQYF
TRBJ1-2 TRBV19 NA NA TGTGCCAGTAGTACTGTAGGCAGTGGAACGCGGGGCTACACCTTC CASSTVGSGTRGYTF
TRBJ1-1 TRBV7-2 TRBD1 NA TGTGCCAGCAGCTTAGGGACAGGGACGAACACTGAAGCTTTCTTT CASSLGTGTNTEAFF
TRBJ2-7 TRBV6-5 TRBD1 once TGTGCCAGCACCCCGGACAGGCGGGAGCAGTACTTC CASTPDRREQYF
TRBJ1-1 TRBV12-3/TRBV12-4 TRBD1 NA TGTGCCAGCAGCCTTTCAGGGGGCACTGAAGCTTTCTTT CASSLSGGTEAFF
TRBJ1-6 TRBV9 TRBD1 few TGTGCCAGCAGCGTAGCGGACAGGACGTATAATTCACCCCTCCACTTT CASSVADRTYNSPLHF
TRBJ2-7 TRBV6-5 TRBD2 NA TGTGCCAGCAGTCGGGGACTAGCGTCCTACGAGCAGTACTTC CASSRGLASYEQYF
TRBJ2-1 TRBV5-6 NA NA TGTGCCAGCAGCTTGGACAGTTACGGCTCCTACAATGAGCAGTTCTTC CASSLDSYGSYNEQFF
TRBJ2-2 TRBV18 NA NA TGTGCCAGCTCACCGCAGGGAACCGGCGGGGAGCTGTTTTTT CASSPQGTGGELFF
TRBJ2-5 TRBV30 NA NA TGTGCCTGGAGTATAAGCGCCGTCTGGTACTTC CAWSISAVWYF
TRBJ1-1 TRBV12-3/TRBV12-4 NA NA TGTGCCAGCAGTTTAGTGGGGGGGGACGAAGCTTTCTTT CASSLVGGDEAFF
TRBJ2-7 TRBV13 NA NA TGTGCCAGCAGCTTACGGGTTAGTGGGAGACCGGCCTACGAGCAGTACTTC CASSLRVSGRPAYEQYF
TRBJ2-5 TRBV6-5 TRBD2 NA TGTGCCAGCAGACCGGCAGCGGGGGGGCGTAAGACCCAGTACTTC CASRPAAGGRKTQYF
TRBJ1-4 TRBV2 TRBD1 NA TGTGCCAGCAGTGGGACAGGGCCGGCAAAACTGTTTTTT CASSGTGPAKLFF
TRBJ2-3 TRBV9 NA NA TGTGCCAGCAGTTTTGGCGGGGCTTCCGGGGATACGCAGTATTTT CASSFGGASGDTQYF
TRBJ2-1 TRBV5-1 TRBD2 NA TGCGCCAGCAGCTCCACTGGGACTATCGAGGGCAATGAGCAGTTCTTC CASSSTGTIEGNEQFF
TRBJ1-4 TRBV18 NA NA TGTGCCAGCTCACCACAAGGGGCGATTGAAAAACTGTTTTTT CASSPQGAIEKLFF
TRBJ2-7 TRBV4-2 TRBD2 NA TGTGCCAGCAGCCAAGATATGGGCGGGAGGGCCCGGTCAGGCCACGAGCAGTACTTC CASSQDMGGRARSGHEQYF
TRBJ2-1 TRBV13 TRBD1 few TGTGCCAGCAGCTTAGGGGACAGGGGGCCCAATGAGCAGTTCTTC CASSLGDRGPNEQFF
TRBJ1-1 TRBV3-1/TRBV3-2 NA NA TGTGCCAGCAGCTTCGCGGCTGAAGCTTTCTTT CASSFAAEAFF
TRBJ1-5 TRBV15 TRBD1 NA TGTGCCACCAGCAGAGGCTGGGACAGGGGCCCCCATCAGCCCCAGCATTTT CATSRGWDRGPHQPQHF
TRBJ2-2 TRBV18 TRBD1 NA TGTGCCAGCTCACAGGGGGCTACGAAGAACGGGGAGCTGTTTTTT CASSQGATKNGELFF
TRBJ1-5 TRBV3-1/TRBV3-2 TRBD1 NA TGTGCCAGCAGCCTGGGACAGGGGTCTAATCAGCCCCAGCATTTT CASSLGQGSNQPQHF
TRBJ2-7 TRBV30 NA NA TGTGCCTGGAGTGTACTAGCAAGGGGAGTATACGAGCAGTACTTC CAWSVLARGVYEQYF
TRBJ1-1 TRBV18 TRBD1 NA TGTGCCAGCTCACCGGACAGGGGTATGAACACTGAAGCTTTCTTT CASSPDRGMNTEAFF
TRBJ2-1 TRBV19 TRBD2 NA TGTGCCAGTAGTATAATCAGCGGGACCTACAATGAGCAGTTCTTC CASSIISGTYNEQFF
TRBJ1-3 TRBV19 NA NA TGTGCCAGTAGTATTGGCAGGGCGGCTGGAAACACCATATATTTT CASSIGRAAGNTIYF
TRBJ1-2 TRBV19 NA NA TGTGCCAGTAGGGAGGATCCTAACTATGGCTACACCTTC CASREDPNYGYTF
TRBJ1-4 TRBV28 TRBD1 NA TGTGCCAGCACCCCGGACAGGAACAATAATGAAAAACTGTTTTTT CASTPDRNNNEKLFF
TRBJ2-5 TRBV7-9 TRBD2 NA TGTGCCAGCAGCTCGCCGCTCTCTAGCGGGGTACGCCAAGAGACCCAGTACTTC CASSSPLSSGVRQETQYF
TRBJ1-1 TRBV29-1 NA once TGCAGCGTTAGTCCTATGAACACTGAAGCTTTCTTT CSVSPMNTEAFF
TRBJ1-1 TRBV5-6 NA once TGTGCCAGCAGCTTGTTGTCAGGGCGCATGAACACTGAAGCTTTCTTT CASSLLSGRMNTEAFF
TRBJ2-5 TRBV11-2 TRBD2 NA TGTGCCAGCAGCGACCGACTAGCGGGGGGGCTGGAGACCCAGTACTTC CASSDRLAGGLETQYF